The next 15 T cell receptor beta chains were all read from a single sample in a study of T cell responses to AZD1222 COVID-19 vaccine. Sequencing used immunoSEQ multiplex PCR; TCRdb keeps in-frame clones, though not all of them. The sample contains 65,000 to 90,000 clones, roughly nine tenths of which appear only once. The specimen was peripheral blood, collected 28 days after the second AZD1222 dose. All receptors come from an adult who received the AZD1222 COVID-19 vaccine.

This clone was detected only a few times. The J gene is TRBJ2-3, the V gene TRBV27, with 8 bases lining up with TRBD2. Per germline, CDR1 MNHEY and CDR2 SMNVEV (reference sequence). V lost 5 bases and J lost 3; bases outside the gene matches: 7. This CDR3 region has 15 residues. CDR3 loop: CASSSSGTRTDTQYF. DNA of the CDR3: TGTGCCAGCAGTAGTAGCGGGACCCGAACAGATACGCAGTATTTT.

The chain carries TRBV4-2 and TRBJ1-1, with 8 positions matching TRBD1. Losses at the gene ends were 4 bases for V and 4 bases for J; bases not matched to a gene: 5. The germline V gene has CDR1 LGHNA and CDR2 YNFKEQ. This CDR3 has 14 residues. CDR3: CASSPTGGVTEAFF. The CDR3 coding sequence is TGTGCCAGCAGCCCAACAGGGGGTGTCACTGAAGCTTTCTTT.

Only a few counts were recorded for this clone. The rearrangement links TRBV7-3 to TRBJ1-1; no definite D call. The CDR3 covers 14 residues. In germline, CDR1 is SGHTA, CDR2 FQGTGA. V gave up 1 base and J gave up 5 bases, with 11 bases separating them. CDR3 DNA: TGTGCCAGCAGCTTAAGGCCCGTCACAACTGAAGCTTTCTTT. Its translation: CASSLRPVTTEAFF.

This clone was detected only once. The CDR3 region is CSARTDRRVGNTIYF. Here the CDR3 DNA reads TGCAGCGCCCGGACAGACCGTAGGGTTGGAAACACCATATATTTT. V gene TRBV29-1 combines with J gene TRBJ1-3, with D perhaps TRBD1 (6 bases). Germline CDR1 SQVTM, CDR2 ANQGSEA. This CDR3 spans 15 amino acids. Trimming removed 7 bases at V and 3 bases at J, with 19 bases between.

The chain combines TRBV5-1 with TRBJ2-1; D unresolved. Deletions cut 0 bases from V and 9 bases from J, with 10 bases between. The CDR3 loop spans 13 amino acids. Germline V gives CDR1 SGHRS, CDR2 YFSETQ. The CDR3 DNA is TGCGCCAGCAGCTTGGGTGAGACGGGTGAGCAGTTCTTC. It translates to CASSLGETGEQFF.

In regard to this clone: One end of the junction is discordant with germline, which a read error may explain. This chain joins TRBV12-3 or TRBV12-4 and TRBJ1-5; TRBD1 is a possible D gene (6 bases). The CDR3 sequence is 12 residues long. For the CDR3, the DNA is TGCGGGGGACAAGAGGGCAATCAGCCCCAGCATTTT. This codes for CGGQEGNQPQHF.

The genes are TRBV6-5 and TRBJ1-2; D is perhaps TRBD1 (5 bases). The V end lost 5 bases, the J end lost 2 bases, and 15 bases lay between the germline ends. CDR1 is MNHEY, CDR2 SVGAGI, per germline. The CDR3 runs 15 residues. CDR3 region: CASSHSTTANYGYTF. In DNA, the CDR3 is TGTGCCAGCAGTCATAGTACGACAGCAAACTATGGCTACACCTTC.

This sequence joins TRBV11-3 and TRBJ2-2, with D unresolved. The CDR3 contains 16 residues. The V and J ends lost 5 bases and 0 bases respectively, with 13 bases between them. Germline lookup yields CDR1 SGHNT and CDR2 YENEEA. The CDR3 is CASSMDVFANTGELFF. CDR3 nucleotides: TGTGCCAGCAGCATGGACGTTTTCGCGAACACCGGGGAGCTGTTTTTT. The whole variable domain, remainder taken from reference TRBV11-3 and TRBJ2-2, is EAGVVQSPRYKIIEKKQPVAFWCNPISGHNTLYWYLQNLGQGPELLIRYENEEAVDDSQLPKDRFSAERLKGVDSTLKIQPAELGDSAVYLCASSMDVFANTGELFFGEGSRLTVL.

The V gene is TRBV19, the J gene TRBJ2-1, with 9 bases lining up with TRBD1. The ends lost 0 bases at V and 4 bases at J; junction bases unmatched: 7. The CDR3 is 17 residues long. The germline V gene has CDR1 LNHDA and CDR2 SQIVND (reference sequence). This CDR3 is CASSIDLDRGLYNEQFF. DNA of the CDR3: TGTGCCAGTAGTATAGATTTGGACAGGGGACTTTACAATGAGCAGTTCTTC.

V is TRBV5-1 and J is TRBJ1-1; 7 nucleotides align to TRBD1. CDR3 size: 14 residues. Trimming at V came to 4 bases and at J to 2 bases, leaving 5 bases not matched to a gene. Germline CDR1 and CDR2: SGHRS and YFSETQ. The CDR3 DNA reads as TGCGCCAGCAGCGCGACAGGGATCAACACTGAAGCTTTCTTT. Translated, it gives CASSATGINTEAFF.

J is TRBJ2-2 and V is TRBV13; the D is unclear. This CDR3 contains 12 residues. Germline V gene sequence: CDR1 PRHDT, CDR2 FYEKMQ (reference sequence). Between the trimmed V and J ends, which lost 5 bases and 6 bases, there was a span of 7 bases. CDR3 DNA: TGTGCCAGCAGCCGCGTGGCCGGGGAGCTGTTTTTT. Residues: CASSRVAGELFF.

The genes are TRBV19 and TRBJ2-1, with a tentative D call TRBD2 (5 bases). Deletions cut 1 base from V and 1 base from J, with 5 bases between. Germline V gene lookup returns CDR1 LNHDA and CDR2 SQIVND (reference sequence). The CDR3 is 14 residues long. This CDR3 is CASSIGESYNEQFF. CDR3 sequence (DNA): TGTGCCAGTAGTATAGGGGAGTCCTACAATGAGCAGTTCTTC.

This chain connects TRBV3-1 (or the pseudogene TRBV3-2) to TRBJ2-7; D perhaps matches TRBD2 (6 bases). This CDR3 region has 14 residues. Trimming took off 4 bases at V and 6 bases at J, with 16 bases between the two ends. The germline CDR1 and CDR2 sequences are LGHDT and YNNKEL (reference sequence). CDR3 region: CASSPPTRPREQYF. The CDR3 bases are TGTGCCAGCAGCCCACCGACTAGGCCACGCGAGCAGTACTTC.

There are a few counts of this clone. This sequence joins TRBV7-2 and TRBJ1-5; a weak D match, TRBD1 (5 bases). CDR3 length equals 15 residues. The germline V and J ends were trimmed by 5 bases and 0 bases, with 11 bases remaining between them. CDR1 and CDR2 (germline): SGHTA, FQGNSA. The CDR3 loop reads CASSPDRPSNQPQHF. The DNA of the CDR3 is TGTGCCAGCAGCCCAGACAGACCTAGCAATCAGCCCCAGCATTTT.

This clone was seen a single time. This chain joins TRBV9 and TRBJ2-1, with a tentative D call TRBD2 (6 bases). The CDR3 has 18 residues. Between the trimmed V and J ends, which lost 0 bases and 4 bases, there was a span of 20 bases. Germline CDR1 and CDR2: SGDLS and YYNGEE. The CDR3: CASSVADPGLAKYNEQFF. The CDR3 DNA reads TGTGCCAGCAGCGTAGCTGACCCGGGACTCGCAAAATACAATGAGCAGTTCTTC.